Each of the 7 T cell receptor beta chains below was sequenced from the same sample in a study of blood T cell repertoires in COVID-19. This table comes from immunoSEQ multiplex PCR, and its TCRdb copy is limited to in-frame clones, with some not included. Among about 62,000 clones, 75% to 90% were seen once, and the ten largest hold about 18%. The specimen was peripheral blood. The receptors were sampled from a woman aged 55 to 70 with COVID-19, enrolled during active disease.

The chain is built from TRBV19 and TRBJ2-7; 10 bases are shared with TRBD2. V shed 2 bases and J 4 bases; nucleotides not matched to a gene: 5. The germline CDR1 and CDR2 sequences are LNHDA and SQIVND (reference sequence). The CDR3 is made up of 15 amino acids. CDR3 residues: CASSIWLAGEYEQYF. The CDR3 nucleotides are TGTGCCAGTAGTATATGGCTAGCGGGAGAATACGAGCAGTACTTC.

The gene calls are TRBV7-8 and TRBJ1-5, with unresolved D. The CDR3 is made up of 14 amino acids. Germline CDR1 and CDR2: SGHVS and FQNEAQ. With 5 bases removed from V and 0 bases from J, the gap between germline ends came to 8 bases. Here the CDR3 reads CASSPLYSNQPQHF. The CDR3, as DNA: TGTGCCAGCAGCCCTCTGTATAGCAATCAGCCCCAGCATTTT.

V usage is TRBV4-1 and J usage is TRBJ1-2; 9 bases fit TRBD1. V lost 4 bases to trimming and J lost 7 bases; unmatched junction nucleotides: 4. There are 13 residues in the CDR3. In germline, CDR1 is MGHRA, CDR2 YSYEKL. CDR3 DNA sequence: TGCGCCAGCAGCCTCCGGGACAGGGCTGGCTACACCTTC. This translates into CASSLRDRAGYTF.

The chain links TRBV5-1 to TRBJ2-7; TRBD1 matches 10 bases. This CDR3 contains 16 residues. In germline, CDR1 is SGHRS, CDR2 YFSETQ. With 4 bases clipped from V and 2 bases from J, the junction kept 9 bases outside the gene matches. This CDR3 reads CASSRIWTGGTYEQYF. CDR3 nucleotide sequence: TGCGCCAGCAGCAGAATCTGGACAGGGGGAACCTACGAGCAGTACTTC.

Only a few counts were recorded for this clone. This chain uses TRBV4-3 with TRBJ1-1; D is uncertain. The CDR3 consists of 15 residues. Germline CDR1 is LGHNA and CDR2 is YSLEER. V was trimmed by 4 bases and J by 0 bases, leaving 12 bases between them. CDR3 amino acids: CASSPRGSMNTEAFF. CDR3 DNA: TGCGCCAGCAGCCCCAGAGGTTCGATGAACACTGAAGCTTTCTTT.

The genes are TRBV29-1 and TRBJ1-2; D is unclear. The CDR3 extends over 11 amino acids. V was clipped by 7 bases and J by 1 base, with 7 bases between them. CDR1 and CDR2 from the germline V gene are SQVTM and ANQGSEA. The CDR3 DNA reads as TGCAGCGCCCCGGTTAACTATGGCTACACCTTC. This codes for CSAPVNYGYTF.

The CDR3, as DNA: TGTGCCAGTAGTATAAGTAAGACGGGACTAGGCGGAAATGAGCAGTTCTTC. Protein product: CASSISKTGLGGNEQFF. The chain joins TRBV19 to TRBJ2-1; 8 nucleotides match TRBD2. This CDR3 has 17 residues. V gave up 2 bases and J gave up 7 bases; unmatched junction bases: 13. Germline CDR1 is LNHDA and CDR2 is SQIVND (reference sequence).